This T cell receptor beta chain was sequenced for a study of T cell responses to AZD1222 COVID-19 vaccine. General observations from the study: Most donors were white British, females outnumbered males, and clonal diversity was possibly underestimated. Of the AZD1222 recipients, only 5 or 6 were seropositive at baseline. Reports say nearly half of spike-specific TCRs go after unmutated variant regions.

The data were produced by immunoSEQ multiplex PCR, yet TCRdb's version contains in-frame clones alone and is incomplete. There are some 150,000 clones in the sample; roughly nine tenths occur only once, and about 3% lies in the top ten. Comment on this clone: Its antigen remains unknown.

V lost 1 base to trimming and J lost 5 bases, with 2 bases between them. Looked up from germline, CDR1 is SGHRS and CDR2 is YFSETQ. The CDR3 extends over 11 amino acids. The sequence was collected from an adult in good health. The sequencing used peripheral blood, collected on day 0 of AZD1222 vaccination. J is TRBJ2-3 and V is TRBV5-1; no definite D call. CDR3 amino acids: CASSLLDTQYF. The DNA of the CDR3 is TGCGCCAGCAGCTTGCTAGATACGCAGTATTTT. The full variable domain, its missing parts supplied by reference TRBV5-1 and TRBJ2-3, is KAGVTQTPRYLIKTRGQQVTLSCSPISGHRSVSWYQQTPGQGLQFLFEYFSETQRNKGNFPGRFSGRQFSNSRSEMNVSTLELGDSALYLCASSLLDTQYFGPGTRLTVL.